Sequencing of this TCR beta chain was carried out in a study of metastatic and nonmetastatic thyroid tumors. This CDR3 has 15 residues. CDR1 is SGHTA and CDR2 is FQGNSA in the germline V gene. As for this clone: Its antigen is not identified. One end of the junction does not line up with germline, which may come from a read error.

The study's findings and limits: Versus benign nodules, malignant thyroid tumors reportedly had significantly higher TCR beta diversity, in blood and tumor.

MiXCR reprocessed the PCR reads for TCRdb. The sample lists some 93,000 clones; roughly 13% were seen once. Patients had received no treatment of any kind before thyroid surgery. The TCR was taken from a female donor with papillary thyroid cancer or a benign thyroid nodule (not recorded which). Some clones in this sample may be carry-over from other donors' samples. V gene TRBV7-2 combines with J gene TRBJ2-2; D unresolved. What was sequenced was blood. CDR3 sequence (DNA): TGTGCTAGCAGCACGAGGTCCTCGAACACCTGGGAGCTGTTTTTT. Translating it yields CASSTRSSNTWELFF.